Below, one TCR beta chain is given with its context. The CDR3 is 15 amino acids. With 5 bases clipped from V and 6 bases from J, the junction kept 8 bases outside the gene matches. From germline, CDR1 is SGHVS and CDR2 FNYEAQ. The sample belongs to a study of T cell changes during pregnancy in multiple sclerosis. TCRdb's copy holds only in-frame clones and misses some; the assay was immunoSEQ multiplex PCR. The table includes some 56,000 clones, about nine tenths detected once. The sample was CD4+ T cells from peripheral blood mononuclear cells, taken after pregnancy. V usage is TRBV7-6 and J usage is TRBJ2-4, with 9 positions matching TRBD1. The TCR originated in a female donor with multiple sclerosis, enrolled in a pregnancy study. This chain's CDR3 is CASSRSGQGSNIQYF. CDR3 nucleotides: TGTGCCAGCAGCCGCTCGGGACAGGGCTCAAACATTCAGTACTTC.